The TCR beta chain under discussion was sequenced for a study of T cell changes during pregnancy in multiple sclerosis. This CDR3 spans 16 amino acids. Using immunoSEQ multiplex PCR, the repertoire was profiled, and TCRdb retains in-frame clones only, with some absent. There are about 42,000 clones in the sample; 95% to 97% occur only once, and 0.89% lies in the top ten. The chain links TRBV21-1 to TRBJ2-5; the table's D call TRBD2 went unverified against the DNA. TRBV21-1 is designated a pseudogene. This TCR was recovered from a female donor with multiple sclerosis, enrolled in a pregnancy study. The specimen was peripheral blood, collected in the second trimester of pregnancy. The CDR3 here is CASYPQLAGPQETQYF. The DNA for the CDR3 is TGTGCCAGCTACCCTCAACTAGCGGGGCCTCAAGAGACCCAGTACTTC.